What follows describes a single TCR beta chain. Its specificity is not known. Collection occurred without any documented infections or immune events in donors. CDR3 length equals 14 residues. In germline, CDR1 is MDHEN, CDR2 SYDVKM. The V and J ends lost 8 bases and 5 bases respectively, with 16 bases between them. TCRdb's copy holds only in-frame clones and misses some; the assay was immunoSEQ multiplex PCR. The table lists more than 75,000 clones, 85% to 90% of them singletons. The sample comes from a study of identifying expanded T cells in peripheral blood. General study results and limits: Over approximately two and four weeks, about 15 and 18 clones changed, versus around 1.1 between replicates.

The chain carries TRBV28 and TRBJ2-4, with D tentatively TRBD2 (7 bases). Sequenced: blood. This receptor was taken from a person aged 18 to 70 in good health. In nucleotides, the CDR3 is TGTGCCAGCGCTCCGGGGGGCGGACAAAACATTCAGTACTTC. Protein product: CASAPGGGQNIQYF.